These T cell receptor beta chains were read from a single sample in a study of beta chain features in type 1 diabetes. Repertoires were generated with immunoSEQ multiplex PCR, while TCRdb's copy carries only in-frame clones and drops some. This sample has about 160,000 clones, with 9% to 10% found just once. Material for sequencing was central memory CD4+ T cells from blood. Receptors originate from a woman aged 18-29 years in good health. The CDR3 runs from the conserved cysteine through the conserved F or W. D genes are given only for firm matches. Size is stated for part of the rows, as once, few or many counts, or as a class when the clone is expanded.

v_call,clone_size,j_call,d_call,cdr3_aa,cdr3_nt
TRBV30,few,TRBJ2-5,TRBD2,CAWRLAGETQYF,TGTGCCTGGAGGTTAGCGGGGGAGACCCAGTACTTC
TRBV6-6,-,TRBJ2-1,-,CASSYTWIQSDEQFF,TGTGCCAGCAGTTACACCTGGATTCAGAGCGATGAGCAGTTCTTC
TRBV2,-,TRBJ2-7,TRBD2,CASSEALAGSYEQYF,TGTGCCAGCAGTGAAGCCCTAGCGGGGTCCTACGAGCAGTACTTC
TRBV6-6,-,TRBJ1-2,-,CASSPTPQGYTF,TGTGCCAGCAGTCCCACACCCCAAGGCTACACCTTC
TRBV9,-,TRBJ2-3,TRBD1,CASSVETGGIDTQYF,TGTGCCAGCAGCGTAGAAACAGGGGGCATAGATACGCAGTATTTT
TRBV14,few,TRBJ2-1,TRBD2,CASSQDKTSGSSYNEQFF,TGTGCCAGCAGCCAAGATAAAACTAGCGGGAGCTCCTACAATGAGCAGTTCTTC
TRBV6-6,few,TRBJ1-2,TRBD1,CASNHRDSLYGYTF,TGTGCCAGCAACCATCGGGACAGCCTCTATGGCTACACCTTC
TRBV28,-,TRBJ2-7,TRBD2,CASSLSSGRIYEQYF,TGTGCCAGCAGTTTATCTAGCGGGAGAATATACGAGCAGTACTTC
TRBV7-7,few,TRBJ2-2,TRBD2,CASSGTKAGELFF,TGTGCTAGCAGCGGGACTAAAGCCGGGGAGCTGTTTTTT
TRBV9,few,TRBJ2-1,TRBD2,CASSISGVSSYNEQFF,TGTGCCAGCAGCATTAGCGGGGTTAGCTCCTACAATGAGCAGTTCTTC
TRBV9,-,TRBJ2-3,-,CASSLGGVGDTQYF,TGTGCCAGCAGTTTAGGGGGGGTAGGGGATACGCAGTATTTT
TRBV7-2,-,TRBJ1-1,-,CASSLVSGSLTEAFF,TGTGCCAGCAGCTTAGTCTCGGGGTCATTGACTGAAGCTTTCTTT
TRBV5-1,few,TRBJ2-5,-,CASSLVRQETQYF,TGCGCCAGCAGCTTGGTCAGACAAGAGACCCAGTACTTC
TRBV25-1,-,TRBJ2-1,TRBD2,CASSEPLAGDNEQFF,TGTGCCAGCAGTGAACCGTTAGCGGGAGACAATGAGCAGTTCTTC
TRBV18,few,TRBJ1-1,-,CASSPSARDTEAFF,TGTGCCAGCTCACCATCGGCCAGGGACACTGAAGCTTTCTTT
TRBV11-2,few,TRBJ2-4,TRBD2,CASTGTSGRGKNIQYF,TGTGCCAGCACCGGGACTAGCGGGAGAGGCAAAAACATTCAGTACTTC
TRBV10-3,-,TRBJ1-1,-,CAISGRGKVTEAFF,TGTGCCATCAGTGGTCGGGGAAAGGTCACTGAAGCTTTCTTT
TRBV18,few,TRBJ2-1,-,CASSPGGGAYSYNEQFF,TGTGCCAGCTCACCAGGAGGGGGGGCTTACTCCTACAATGAGCAGTTCTTC
TRBV30,many,TRBJ2-7,-,CAWTGGYSSYEQYF,TGTGCCTGGACCGGGGGATATTCATCCTACGAGCAGTACTTC
TRBV5-4,-,TRBJ2-7,-,CASSFGGPVRYEQYF,TGTGCCAGCAGCTTCGGGGGACCTGTGAGGTACGAGCAGTACTTC
TRBV5-1,few,TRBJ2-2,-,CASSAIQGSGELFF,TGCGCCAGCAGCGCAATACAGGGATCCGGGGAGCTGTTTTTT
TRBV6-6,-,TRBJ1-2,-,CASRPTGEQGYGYTF,TGTGCCAGCAGACCGACCGGTGAACAGGGCTATGGCTACACCTTC